These T cell receptor beta chains were read from a single sample in a study of shared clonotypes between healthy human individuals. Sequencing was performed with immunoSEQ multiplex PCR; in TCRdb, only in-frame clones are kept and a portion is missing. Of fewer than 3 million clones listed, 80% to 95% are singletons. Source material: naive CD4+ T cells from PBMCs. The receptors were sampled from a man between 18 and 29 years old in good health. Some clones in this sample may be carry-over from other donors' samples. CDR3s include the opening cysteine and the closing phenylalanine or tryptophan. A D gene is named only where the DNA matches it firmly. Part of the rows lack a size; the others show once, few, many or a class for expanded clones.

CDR3aa: CASSQSRGQGDNEQFF; CDR3nt: TGCGCCAGCAGTCAATCGAGGGGACAGGGTGACAATGAGCAGTTCTTC; abundance: NA; j_gene: TRBJ2-1; d_gene: TRBD1; v_gene: TRBV23-1
CDR3aa: CAWTGFPQGPQETQYF; CDR3nt: TGTGCCTGGACCGGCTTCCCACAGGGACCTCAAGAGACCCAGTACTTC; abundance: once; j_gene: TRBJ2-5; d_gene: NA; v_gene: TRBV30
CDR3aa: CASRPGGGQETQYF; CDR3nt: TGTGCCAGCCGACCAGGGGGGGGGCAAGAGACCCAGTACTTC; abundance: NA; j_gene: TRBJ2-5; d_gene: NA; v_gene: TRBV28
CDR3aa: CASSTRDRGYQETQYF; CDR3nt: TGTGCCAGTAGTACCCGGGACAGGGGTTACCAAGAGACCCAGTACTTC; abundance: NA; j_gene: TRBJ2-5; d_gene: TRBD1; v_gene: TRBV19
CDR3aa: CASSFDRGAYNEQFF; CDR3nt: TGTGCCAGCAGCTTCGACAGGGGGGCTTACAATGAGCAGTTCTTC; abundance: once; j_gene: TRBJ2-1; d_gene: TRBD1; v_gene: TRBV5-4
CDR3aa: CSGRLGLVEETQYF; CDR3nt: TGCAGCGGAAGGCTGGGACTAGTCGAGGAGACCCAGTACTTC; abundance: NA; j_gene: TRBJ2-5; d_gene: TRBD2; v_gene: TRBV29-1
CDR3aa: CASSSRQGHNEQFF; CDR3nt: TGTGCCAGCAGTTCGCGACAGGGTCACAATGAGCAGTTCTTC; abundance: NA; j_gene: TRBJ2-1; d_gene: TRBD1; v_gene: TRBV6-6
CDR3aa: CSVLRGAAGASNNEQFF; CDR3nt: TGCAGCGTTCTACGTGGGGCGGCGGGGGCCTCCAACAATGAGCAGTTCTTC; abundance: NA; j_gene: TRBJ2-1; d_gene: NA; v_gene: TRBV29-1
CDR3aa: CASSPGGGRAYGYTF; CDR3nt: TGTGCCAGTAGTCCAGGAGGGGGGCGCGCCTATGGCTACACCTTC; abundance: NA; j_gene: TRBJ1-2; d_gene: NA; v_gene: TRBV19
CDR3aa: CASSPRGTPKETQYF; CDR3nt: TGTGCCAGCAGCCCTAGGGGGACCCCCAAAGAGACCCAGTACTTC; abundance: once; j_gene: TRBJ2-5; d_gene: NA; v_gene: TRBV7-9
CDR3aa: CASSSPQGTPYNEQFF; CDR3nt: TGCGCCAGCAGCTCCCCCCAGGGGACCCCCTACAATGAGCAGTTCTTC; abundance: NA; j_gene: TRBJ2-1; d_gene: NA; v_gene: TRBV5-1
CDR3aa: CASSYLAGQNYGYTF; CDR3nt: TGTGCCAGCAGTTACCTGGCTGGGCAGAACTATGGCTACACCTTC; abundance: once; j_gene: TRBJ1-2; d_gene: NA; v_gene: TRBV6-5
CDR3aa: CASKGLAKNIQYF; CDR3nt: TGTGCCAGTAAGGGCCTAGCCAAAAACATTCAGTACTTC; abundance: once; j_gene: TRBJ2-4; d_gene: NA; v_gene: TRBV28
CDR3aa: CASSQDRGWEVSTDTQYF; CDR3nt: TGCGCCAGCAGCCAAGATCGTGGGTGGGAGGTCAGCACAGATACGCAGTATTTT; abundance: NA; j_gene: TRBJ2-3; d_gene: NA; v_gene: TRBV4-1
CDR3aa: CASSDRGQQTEAFF; CDR3nt: TGTGCCAGTAGCGACAGGGGACAGCAAACTGAAGCTTTCTTT; abundance: NA; j_gene: TRBJ1-1; d_gene: TRBD1; v_gene: TRBV19
CDR3aa: CASSLLVGLADYEQYF; CDR3nt: TGCGCCAGCAGCTTGTTGGTGGGACTAGCGGATTACGAGCAGTACTTC; abundance: NA; j_gene: TRBJ2-7; d_gene: TRBD2; v_gene: TRBV5-1
CDR3aa: CASSPPRPKGNEQYF; CDR3nt: TGTGCCAGCTCACCACCGCGTCCGAAGGGCAACGAGCAGTACTTC; abundance: NA; j_gene: TRBJ2-7; d_gene: NA; v_gene: TRBV18
CDR3aa: CASSQISFPGLADEQYF; CDR3nt: TGCGCCAGCAGCCAAATAAGTTTCCCGGGACTAGCGGACGAGCAGTACTTC; abundance: NA; j_gene: TRBJ2-7; d_gene: TRBD2; v_gene: TRBV4-1
CDR3aa: CASSRGDSRVTEAFF; CDR3nt: TGTGCCAGTAGTAGGGGGGACAGTCGGGTCACTGAAGCTTTCTTT; abundance: NA; j_gene: TRBJ1-1; d_gene: TRBD1; v_gene: TRBV19
CDR3aa: CASSLDTTGSGNTIYF; CDR3nt: TGCGCCAGCAGCTTGGACACGACAGGATCTGGAAACACCATATATTTT; abundance: NA; j_gene: TRBJ1-3; d_gene: NA; v_gene: TRBV5-1
CDR3aa: CASSPQAGELFF; CDR3nt: TGTGCCAGCTCACCCCAGGCCGGGGAGCTGTTTTTT; abundance: NA; j_gene: TRBJ2-2; d_gene: NA; v_gene: TRBV18
CDR3aa: CASSFLAGQSNEKLFF; CDR3nt: TGCGCCAGCAGCTTCCTTGCGGGACAGTCTAATGAAAAACTGTTTTTT; abundance: NA; j_gene: TRBJ1-4; d_gene: TRBD1; v_gene: TRBV5-1
CDR3aa: CASSSGTGNEKLFF; CDR3nt: TGTGCCAGCAGCTCCGGGACAGGGAATGAAAAACTGTTTTTT; abundance: NA; j_gene: TRBJ1-4; d_gene: TRBD1; v_gene: TRBV9
CDR3aa: CASSNSGSGSDTQYF; CDR3nt: TGCGCCAGCAGCAATAGCGGGAGTGGGTCAGATACGCAGTATTTT; abundance: NA; j_gene: TRBJ2-3; d_gene: TRBD2; v_gene: TRBV5-1
CDR3aa: CASSEGTGGGQETQYF; CDR3nt: TGTGCCAGCAGTGAGGGGACGGGCGGGGGGCAAGAGACCCAGTACTTC; abundance: NA; j_gene: TRBJ2-5; d_gene: TRBD2; v_gene: TRBV6-1
CDR3aa: CASSTGTGGQETQYF; CDR3nt: TGTGCCAGCAGCACCGGGACAGGGGGCCAAGAGACCCAGTACTTC; abundance: NA; j_gene: TRBJ2-5; d_gene: TRBD1; v_gene: TRBV6-1
CDR3aa: CASSETTKGYEQYF; CDR3nt: TGCGCCAGCAGTGAGACCACGAAGGGATACGAGCAGTACTTC; abundance: NA; j_gene: TRBJ2-7; d_gene: NA; v_gene: TRBV10-1
CDR3aa: CASSESQAGRYSPLHF; CDR3nt: TGTGCCAGCAGTGAATCCCAGGCCGGGCGGTACTCACCCCTCCACTTT; abundance: NA; j_gene: TRBJ1-6; d_gene: NA; v_gene: TRBV2
CDR3aa: CASSLILAGSSYEQYF; CDR3nt: TGTGCCAGCAGTTTAATTCTAGCGGGGAGCTCCTACGAGCAGTACTTC; abundance: NA; j_gene: TRBJ2-7; d_gene: TRBD2; v_gene: TRBV28
CDR3aa: CASSVQGWSEQYF; CDR3nt: TGTGCCAGCAGTGTACAGGGTTGGAGCGAGCAGTACTTC; abundance: NA; j_gene: TRBJ2-7; d_gene: NA; v_gene: TRBV6-1
CDR3aa: CASSQGEGLRYIQYF; CDR3nt: TGCGCCAGCAGCCAAGGGGAGGGGCTACGGTACATTCAGTACTTC; abundance: NA; j_gene: TRBJ2-4; d_gene: TRBD2; v_gene: TRBV4-1
CDR3aa: CASSLQGGHEQYF; CDR3nt: TGTGCCAGCAGCCTACAGGGTGGCCACGAGCAGTACTTC; abundance: NA; j_gene: TRBJ2-7; d_gene: NA; v_gene: TRBV28
CDR3aa: CASSIRDDYEQYF; CDR3nt: TGTGCCAGCAGCATCCGGGACGACTACGAGCAGTACTTC; abundance: NA; j_gene: TRBJ2-7; d_gene: NA; v_gene: TRBV9
CDR3aa: CASSLLGGSSGNTIYF; CDR3nt: TGTGCCAGCAGCCTCCTTGGGGGAAGCTCTGGAAACACCATATATTTT; abundance: NA; j_gene: TRBJ1-3; d_gene: NA; v_gene: TRBV7-3
CDR3aa: CASSLETGQETQYF; CDR3nt: TGCGCCAGCAGCTTGGAGACAGGACAAGAGACCCAGTACTTC; abundance: NA; j_gene: TRBJ2-5; d_gene: NA; v_gene: TRBV5-1